A selection of T cell receptor beta chains follows, all from one sample in a study of vaccination effects on CD4 cells after COVID-19. These receptors' antigens are unknown. The table came from immunoSEQ multiplex PCR; TCRdb's copy has only in-frame clones and leaves some out. The sample includes approximately 29,000 clones, about 72% of them seen just once. This material consisted of CD4+ T cells from PBMCs cultured with a peptide pool, taken before COVID-19 vaccination. The receptors were gathered from a human donor who had a prior SARS-CoV-2 infection. Each CDR3 is given with its conserved first and last residue. Expanded clones are given a class, and other clones once, few, many or no size at all.

cdr3_length	v_call	clone_size	cdr3_aa
13	TRBV14	NA	CASSRLSGETQYF
13	TRBV5-1	NA	CASSPPVTDTQYF
14	TRBV2	NA	CASRADRTYQPQHF
14	TRBV6-5	NA	CASSLWARNTEAFF
17	TRBV2	NA	CASSEVGGTSGTDTQYF
15	TRBV6-5	NA	CASSPPPTGNTEAFF
12	TRBV3-1/TRBV3-2	few	CASSQARREQYF
17	TRBV7-8	few	CASSPRSGQGGSTEAFF
23	TRBV2	few	CASNPRGLAGGDYRAQVHNEQFF
14	TRBV4-1	NA	CASSPGFQRHEQYF
15	TRBV5-1	NA	CASSLQLLSNTEAFF
14	TRBV5-1	NA	CASSFGDPKNIQYF
14	TRBV6-5	few	CASSYTDRESEQFF
13	TRBV7-9	NA	CASSPWREGEQFF
11	TRBV2	few	CASSYYREGYF
17	TRBV21-1	once	CASSRTGQGLNTGELFF
15	TRBV5-1	few	CASSLGDGWTYEQYF
17	TRBV19	few	CASSGSGATLRGNTIYF
13	TRBV10-3	NA	CGTTADLNQPQHF
16	TRBV4-1	NA	CASSPSDRRRNTEAFF
13	TRBV7-2	NA	CASSLTGGETQYF
12	TRBV10-3	NA	CAISYGWGELFF
14	TRBV19	NA	CASSPTGSGNTIYF
13	TRBV4-2	NA	CASTGQGHYEQYF
12	TRBV14	once	CASSDHSASQYF
15	TRBV5-6	few	CASSPDILSGNTIYF
15	TRBV9	NA	CASSVVPQGSYGYTF
15	TRBV5-1	NA	CASSFYGNMNTEAFF
14	TRBV13	NA	CASSLEQGAEEQYF
14	TRBV6-5	once	CASSTRQVNTEAFF